This entry concerns a single TCR beta chain. The sample originates from a study of T cell responses to AZD1222 COVID-19 vaccine. Study as a whole: Pooled in the analysis were second doses at about 4 or about 12 weeks.

Germline CDR1 and CDR2: SGHTS and YDEGEE. Deletions cut 5 bases from V and 3 bases from J, with 18 bases between. The CDR3 totals 15 residues. Here immunoSEQ multiplex PCR was the method, and the copy in TCRdb shows in-frame clones only, minus some. The sample shows over 110,000 clones, approximately 94% of them seen only once. Sequencing was performed on peripheral blood, taken on day 0 of AZD1222 vaccination. This sequence was found in an adult in good health. This chain joins TRBV5-8 and TRBJ2-7; perhaps TRBD2 as D (7 bases). The CDR3 loop reads CASRRKRDIYYEQYF. CDR3 bases: TGTGCCAGCAGGAGAAAGCGGGACATATACTACGAGCAGTACTTC.